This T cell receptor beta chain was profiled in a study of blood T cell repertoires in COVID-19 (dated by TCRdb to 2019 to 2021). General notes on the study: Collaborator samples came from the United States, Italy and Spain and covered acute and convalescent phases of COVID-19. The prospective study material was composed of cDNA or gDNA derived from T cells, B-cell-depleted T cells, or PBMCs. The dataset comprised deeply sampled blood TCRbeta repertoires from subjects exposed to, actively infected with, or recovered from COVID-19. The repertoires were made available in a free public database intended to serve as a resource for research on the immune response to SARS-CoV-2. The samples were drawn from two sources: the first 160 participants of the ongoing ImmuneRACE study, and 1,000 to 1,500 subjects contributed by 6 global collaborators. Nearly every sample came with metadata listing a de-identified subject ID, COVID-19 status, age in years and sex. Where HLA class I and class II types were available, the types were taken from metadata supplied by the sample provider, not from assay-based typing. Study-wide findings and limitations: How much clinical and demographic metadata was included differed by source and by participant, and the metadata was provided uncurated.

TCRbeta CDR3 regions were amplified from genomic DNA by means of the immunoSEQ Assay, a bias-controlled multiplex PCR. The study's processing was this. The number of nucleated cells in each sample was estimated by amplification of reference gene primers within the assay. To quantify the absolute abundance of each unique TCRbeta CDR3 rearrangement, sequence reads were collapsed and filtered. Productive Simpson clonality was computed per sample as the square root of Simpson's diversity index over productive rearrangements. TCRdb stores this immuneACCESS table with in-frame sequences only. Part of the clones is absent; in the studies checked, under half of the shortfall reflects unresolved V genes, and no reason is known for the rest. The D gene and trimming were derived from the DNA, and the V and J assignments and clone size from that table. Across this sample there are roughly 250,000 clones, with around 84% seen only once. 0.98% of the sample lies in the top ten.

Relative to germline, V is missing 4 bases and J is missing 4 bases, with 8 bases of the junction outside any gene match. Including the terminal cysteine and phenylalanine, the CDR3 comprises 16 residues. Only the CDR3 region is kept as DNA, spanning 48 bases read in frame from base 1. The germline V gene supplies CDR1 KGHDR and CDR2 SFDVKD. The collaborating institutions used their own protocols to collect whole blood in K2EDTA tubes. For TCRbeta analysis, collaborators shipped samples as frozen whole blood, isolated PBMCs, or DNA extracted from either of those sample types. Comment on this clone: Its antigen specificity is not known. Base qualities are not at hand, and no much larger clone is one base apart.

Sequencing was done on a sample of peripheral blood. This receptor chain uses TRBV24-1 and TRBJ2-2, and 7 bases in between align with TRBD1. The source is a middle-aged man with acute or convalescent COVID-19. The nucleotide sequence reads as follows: TGTGCCACCAGTGACTCCGACAGGGTGGTCACCGGGGAGCTGTTTTTT. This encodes CATSDSDRVVTGELFF.